A single sample gave rise to the 29 T cell receptor beta chains below, sequenced in a study of T-cell reconstitution after alpha-beta-depleted transplantation in children. Preparation of the TCRbeta library used unique molecular identifiers. TCRdb re-analysed the PCR reads in MiXCR, keeping a single row per CDR3 protein. The data contain about 540,000 distinct CDR3 sequences, around 18% of them singletons. The material sequenced was PBMCs from the stem cell graft donor, taken from the stem cell graft. The receptors here all came from a human donor who donated a stem cell graft to a child with acute lymphoblastic leukemia.

Concerning this clonotype: Germline is not matched at one junction end, which may reflect a read error. This rearrangement joins TRBV11-2 to TRBJ2-1, with D possibly called TRBD1 or TRBD2 (8 bases each). Germline values: CDR1 SGHAT, CDR2 FQNNGV. The CDR3 length is 19 residues. CDR3 loop: CVSSLRAGGRLAGYNEQFF. The DNA of the CDR3 is TGTGTCAGCAGCTTAAGGGCAGGGGGCAGGCTAGCGGGTTACAATGAGCAGTTCTTC.

The chain combines TRBV27 with TRBJ1-2; 7 nucleotides align to TRBD1. This CDR3 contains 14 residues. Germline V CDR1 and CDR2: MNHEY, SMNVEV (reference sequence). V was clipped by 5 bases and J by 5 bases; unmatched bases: 8. In DNA form, the CDR3 reads TGTGCCAGCAGTGCCGGGACAGAGATTTATGGCTACACCTTC. Translated, it gives CASSAGTEIYGYTF.

This clonotype came up a few times. This chain links TRBV12-3 or TRBV12-4 with TRBJ2-7, with 9 positions matching TRBD1. This CDR3 comprises 15 residues. J was trimmed by 3 bases and V by 6 bases; bases with no gene match: 9. DNA of the CDR3: TGTGCCAGCAGCCTCACGAACAGGGGGCACTACGAGCAGTACTTC. Its protein product is CASSLTNRGHYEQYF.

This clonotype was recorded a few times. J is TRBJ1-1 and V is TRBV2; D is possibly TRBD1 (5 bases). CDR3 size: 14 residues. V gave up 4 bases and J gave up 0 bases, with 9 bases separating them. The V gene's germline CDR1 is SNHLY and CDR2 FYNNEI. The CDR3 is CASSAAGLNTEAFF. The CDR3 DNA reads as TGTGCCAGCAGTGCGGCAGGGCTGAACACTGAAGCTTTCTTT.

The chain recombines TRBV3-1 with TRBJ2-1; the match to TRBD1 covers 11 bases. This CDR3 comprises 18 residues. After removal of 0 bases from V and 2 bases from J, the junction contained 6 bases not matched to a gene. Germline CDR1 reads LGHDT; CDR2 reads YNNKEL (reference sequence). CDR3 sequence reads: CASSQEGTGGGAYNEQFF. As DNA, the CDR3 is TGTGCCAGCAGCCAAGAAGGGACAGGGGGGGGGGCCTACAATGAGCAGTTCTTC.

The chain is built from TRBV30 and TRBJ2-7; 7 positions match TRBD1. This CDR3 contains 14 residues. From germline, CDR1 is GTSNPN and CDR2 SVGIG (reference sequence). The V and J ends lost 2 bases and 3 bases, in that order; junction bases with no gene match: 7. This chain's CDR3 is CAWSMGQIVYEQYF. CDR3 in DNA: TGTGCCTGGAGTATGGGACAGATAGTCTACGAGCAGTACTTC.

V is TRBV5-1 and J is TRBJ2-1, with TRBD2 matching over 14 bases. CDR1 is SGHRS, CDR2 YFSETQ, per germline. CDR3 length equals 17 residues. V lost 6 bases, J lost 2 bases, and 7 bases stayed unmatched. The CDR3 sequence: CASISGTSGSTYNEQFF. CDR3 nucleotides: TGCGCCAGCATCAGCGGGACTAGCGGGAGTACCTACAATGAGCAGTTCTTC.

The chain is built from TRBV20-1 and TRBJ2-1, with TRBD2 matching 15 bases. The CDR3 loop spans 16 amino acids. Trimming removed 0 bases from V and 6 bases from J; junction bases left unmatched: 3. Germline CDR1 and CDR2: DFQATT and SNEGSKA (reference sequence). The CDR3 sequence is CSARDQGLAGGNEQFF. The CDR3 DNA follows: TGCAGTGCTAGAGATCAGGGACTAGCGGGAGGCAATGAGCAGTTCTTC.

This chain connects TRBV29-1 to TRBJ1-2; weak D call: TRBD1 (6 bases). CDR3 size: 13 residues. Germline CDR1 is SQVTM and CDR2 is ANQGSEA. Between the trimmed V and J ends, which lost 4 bases and 1 base, there was a span of 10 bases. The CDR3 here is CSVVGGNNYGYTF. CDR3 bases: TGCAGCGTTGTCGGGGGCAATAACTATGGCTACACCTTC.

This clonotype has only a few counts. The chain carries TRBV9 and TRBJ1-2, with 7 bases fitting TRBD1. This CDR3 spans 16 amino acids. The V gene end was trimmed by 0 bases and the J gene end by 2 bases; junction bases not matched to a gene: 7. The germline V gene encodes CDR1 SGDLS and CDR2 YYNGEE. The CDR3 here is CASSVVLGGQNYGYTF. For the CDR3, the DNA is TGTGCCAGCAGCGTAGTCCTAGGGGGACAGAACTATGGCTACACCTTC.

This clonotype was seen a few times. This chain uses TRBV4-1 with TRBJ1-1; 7 nucleotides match TRBD1. The CDR3 extends over 14 amino acids. In germline, CDR1 is MGHRA, CDR2 YSYEKL. With V trimmed by 2 bases and J by 4 bases, 4 bases remained unmatched. CDR3 amino acids: CASSQPNRGTEAFF. CDR3 DNA: TGCGCCAGCAGCCAACCCAACAGGGGCACTGAAGCTTTCTTT.

This clonotype was seen only a few times. The chain is built from TRBV18 and TRBJ1-1; D not resolved. Trimming cost V 3 bases and J 5 bases, with 19 bases left between them. The CDR3 runs to 16 residues. The germline gives CDR1 KGHSH, CDR2 LQKENI. The CDR3 reads CASSPIIVGGRTEAFF. In nucleotides, the CDR3 is TGTGCCAGCTCACCTATAATAGTGGGAGGGCGGACTGAAGCTTTCTTT.

A few counts support this clonotype. This chain uses TRBV18 with TRBJ2-2, with TRBD1 identical over 8 bases. Germline V gives CDR1 KGHSH, CDR2 LQKENI. This CDR3 spans 16 amino acids. The V gene end was trimmed by 2 bases and the J gene end by 2 bases; junction bases not matched to a gene: 4. As DNA, the CDR3 is TGTGCCAGCTCACCATGGGACAGGTTTAACACCGGGGAGCTGTTTTTT. Translated: CASSPWDRFNTGELFF.

This chain uses TRBV7-9 with TRBJ1-5; D uncertain. Trimming took off 8 bases at V and 0 bases at J, with 11 bases between the two ends. The length of the CDR3 is 14 residues. Germline V gene lookup returns CDR1 SEHNR and CDR2 FQNEAQ (reference sequence). Here the CDR3 reads CASGDTYSNQPQHF. CDR3 in DNA: TGTGCCAGCGGGGATACATATAGCAATCAGCCCCAGCATTTT.

The genes are TRBV7-3 and TRBJ2-1; 12 nucleotides match TRBD2. The length of the CDR3 is 17 residues. The ends lost 2 bases at V and 7 bases at J; junction bases unmatched: 9. Germline lookup yields CDR1 SGHTA and CDR2 FQGTGA. The CDR3 region has the DNA TGTGCCAGCAGCTTACTACCTAGCGGGAGGGCGGGTAATGAGCAGTTCTTC. Encoded protein: CASSLLPSGRAGNEQFF.

V gene TRBV20-1 combines with J gene TRBJ2-7, with D unresolved. Trimming removed 3 bases from V and 2 bases from J, with 14 bases in between. This CDR3 is 14 amino acids long. Germline V CDR1 and CDR2: DFQATT, SNEGSKA (reference sequence). The CDR3 loop is CSARKPIQTYEQYF. As DNA, the CDR3 is TGCAGTGCTAGGAAGCCGATCCAGACCTACGAGCAGTACTTC.

The V and J genes are TRBV6-1 and TRBJ2-1, with 10 bases fitting TRBD1. Germline trimming cut 9 bases from V and 3 bases from J; bases unmatched to any gene: 11. The CDR3 totals 16 residues. Germline V gene data show CDR1 as MNHNS and CDR2 as SASEGT. The CDR3 reads CASLKAGQGNYNEQFF. CDR3 nucleotide sequence: TGTGCCAGTCTTAAGGCGGGACAGGGGAACTACAATGAGCAGTTCTTC.

This clonotype was detected only a few times. The chain uses TRBV2 and TRBJ1-6; possible D gene TRBD1, 5 bases. The CDR3 covers 12 residues. Germline loops: CDR1 SNHLY, CDR2 FYNNEI. Between the trimmed V and J ends, which lost 6 bases and 14 bases, there was a span of 14 bases. CDR3 nucleotide sequence: TGTGCCAGCAGCGAGTCAGGGAGAACCCTCCACTTT. Residues: CASSESGRTLHF.

There are a few counts of this clonotype. The chain uses TRBV6-1 and TRBJ2-1; 7 nucleotides agree with TRBD2. Germline lookup yields CDR1 MNHNS and CDR2 SASEGT. The CDR3 has 15 amino acids. V lost 8 bases to trimming and J lost 3 bases; unmatched junction nucleotides: 10. The CDR3 DNA sequence: TGTGCCAGCCGGGCGAAGGCGGGAGTCTACAATGAGCAGTTCTTC. Translating it yields CASRAKAGVYNEQFF.

The chain is built from TRBV5-1 and TRBJ2-1; no firm D call. V lost 1 base and J 3 bases, leaving 14 bases between the germline ends. There are 16 residues in the CDR3. The germline V gene has CDR1 SGHRS and CDR2 YFSETQ. This CDR3 reads CASSLREPLRYNEQFF. In nucleotides, the CDR3 is TGCGCCAGCAGCTTGAGAGAGCCACTACGCTACAATGAGCAGTTCTTC.

This sequence joins TRBV20-1 and TRBJ1-1, with 10 bases fitting TRBD1. Germline lookup yields CDR1 DFQATT and CDR2 SNEGSKA (reference sequence). Trimming took 1 base from V and 0 from J; bases not matched to a gene: 5. This CDR3 is built from 16 residues. As DNA, the CDR3 is TGCAGTGCTAGAGTTCTGACAGGGGGCTTGAACACTGAAGCTTTCTTT. Protein product: CSARVLTGGLNTEAFF.

The chain combines TRBV10-3 with TRBJ1-1; D gene ambiguous. The CDR3 has 13 amino acids. The ends were cut back, 7 bases at V and 3 bases at J, with 12 bases in the middle. Per germline, CDR1 ENHRY and CDR2 SYGVKD. CDR3: CAIMSGNHTEAFF. The CDR3 region has the DNA TGTGCCATCATGTCCGGGAATCACACTGAAGCTTTCTTT.

Concerning this clonotype: A much larger clone sits a single nucleotide away, making a read error possible. This rearrangement joins TRBV12-3 or TRBV12-4 to TRBJ2-2, with D hard to call. Trimming took off 6 bases at V and 10 bases at J, with 18 bases between the two ends. CDR3 length equals 14 residues. CDR3 amino acids: CASSPAGLAAELFF. CDR3 DNA sequence: TGTGCCAGCAGCCCTGCCGGCCTGGCCGCGGAGCTGTTTTTT.

The rearrangement links TRBV5-1 to TRBJ2-3; D perhaps matches TRBD1 (5 bases). Germline-derived CDR1 and CDR2 are SGHRS and YFSETQ. This CDR3 contains 18 residues. The V gene lost 4 bases and the J gene lost 2 bases, with 23 bases spanning the gap. The CDR3 protein is CASSMVSRTFRDTDTQYF. The CDR3 region has the DNA TGCGCCAGCAGCATGGTTTCCAGGACATTTCGTGACACAGATACGCAGTATTTT.

This clonotype was seen a handful of times. The rearrangement uses TRBV4-1 and TRBJ2-5; 8 nucleotides line up with TRBD2. V was pared by 5 bases and J by 5 bases, with 7 bases of the junction left unmatched. In germline, CDR1 is MGHRA, CDR2 YSYEKL. There are 14 residues in the CDR3. CDR3 sequence reads: CASSGSGGPETQYF. CDR3 DNA sequence: TGCGCCAGCAGCGGGTCGGGAGGGCCGGAGACCCAGTACTTC.

CDR3 sequence reads: CASSLASGRLAGANVLTF. The CDR3 DNA reads TGCGCCAGCAGCTTGGCTAGCGGGAGGCTAGCTGGGGCCAACGTCCTGACTTTC. The rearrangement uses TRBV5-1 and TRBJ2-6; 11 bases are shared with TRBD2. The germline CDR1 and CDR2 sequences are SGHRS and YFSETQ. The CDR3 consists of 18 residues. The V gene end was trimmed by 0 bases and the J gene end by 2 bases; junction bases not matched to a gene: 4. The whole variable domain, remainder taken from reference TRBV5-1 and TRBJ2-6, is KAGVTQTPRYLIKTRGQQVTLSCSPISGHRSVSWYQQTPGQGLQFLFEYFSETQRNKGNFPGRFSGRQFSNSRSEMNVSTLELGDSALYLCASSLASGRLAGANVLTFGAGSRLTVL.

In its sample, this clonotype was seen a few times. The rearrangement uses TRBV3-1 and TRBJ2-4; 7 bases are a match to TRBD1. CDR3 length: 12 amino acids. Germline assignment: CDR1 LGHDT and CDR2 YNNKEL (reference sequence). V lost 4 bases, J lost 16 bases, and 10 bases stayed unmatched. The CDR3 reads CASSLLGGVRYF. The CDR3 DNA follows: TGTGCCAGCAGCCTACTAGGGGGCGTTCGATACTTC.

The J gene is TRBJ2-2, the V gene TRBV29-1, with a tentative D call TRBD1 (6 bases). V was clipped by 0 bases and J by 2 bases, with 7 bases between them. The CDR3 contains 14 residues. Germline V gives CDR1 SQVTM, CDR2 ANQGSEA. The CDR3 is CSVEETGNTGELFF. DNA for the CDR3: TGCAGCGTTGAAGAGACAGGCAACACCGGGGAGCTGTTTTTT.

The chain couples TRBV5-1 to TRBJ2-1; weak D call: TRBD2 (5 bases). The CDR3 has 14 residues. Germline CDR1 and CDR2: SGHRS and YFSETQ. Trimming stripped 0 bases from V and 4 bases from J, with 8 bases between. The CDR3, as DNA: TGCGCCAGCAGCTTGGGGGAGACGTACAATGAGCAGTTCTTC. Protein product: CASSLGETYNEQFF.